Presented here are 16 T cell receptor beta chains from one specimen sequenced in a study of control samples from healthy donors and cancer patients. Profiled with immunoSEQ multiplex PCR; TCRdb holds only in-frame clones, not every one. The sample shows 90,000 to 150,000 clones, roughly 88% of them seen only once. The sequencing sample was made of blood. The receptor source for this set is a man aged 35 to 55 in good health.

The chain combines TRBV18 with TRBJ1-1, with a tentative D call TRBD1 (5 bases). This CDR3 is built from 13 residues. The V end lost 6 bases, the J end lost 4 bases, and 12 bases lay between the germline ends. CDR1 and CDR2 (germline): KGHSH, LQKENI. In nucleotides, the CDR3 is TGTGCCAGCTCCCCCATGGGGGGCACTGAAGCTTTCTTT. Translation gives CASSPMGGTEAFF.

The CDR3 spells CASSNGGGGSYEQYF. CDR3 bases: TGTGCCAGCTCAAATGGGGGCGGGGGCTCCTACGAGCAGTACTTC. This sequence joins TRBV6-5 and TRBJ2-7, with D tentatively TRBD2 (7 bases). The CDR3 is 15 amino acids. The germline V and J ends were trimmed by 8 bases and 0 bases, with 17 bases remaining between them. Germline V lookup: CDR1 MNHEY, CDR2 SVGAGI.

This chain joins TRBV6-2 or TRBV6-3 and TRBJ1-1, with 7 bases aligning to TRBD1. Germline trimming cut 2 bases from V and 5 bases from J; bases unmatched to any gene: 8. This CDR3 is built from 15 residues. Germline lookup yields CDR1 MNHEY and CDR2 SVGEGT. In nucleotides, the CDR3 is TGTGCCAGCAGTTACCCGACAGGGTATCGGACTGAAGCTTTCTTT. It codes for CASSYPTGYRTEAFF.

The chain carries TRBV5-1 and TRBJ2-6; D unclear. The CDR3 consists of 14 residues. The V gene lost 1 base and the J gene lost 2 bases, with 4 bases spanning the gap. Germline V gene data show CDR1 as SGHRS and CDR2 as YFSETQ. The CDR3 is CASSLITGANVLTF. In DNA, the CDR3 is TGCGCCAGCAGCTTGATAACTGGGGCCAACGTCCTGACTTTC.

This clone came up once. The CDR3 DNA reads TGTGCCAGCAGCTTAGTAGGGATCCAGGGCTACACCTTC. Protein: CASSLVGIQGYTF. The J gene is TRBJ1-2, the V gene TRBV5-6; D uncertain. The CDR3 extends over 13 amino acids. Germline-derived CDR1 and CDR2 are SGHDT and YYEEEE. The ends were cut back, 2 bases at V and 8 bases at J, with 13 bases in the middle.

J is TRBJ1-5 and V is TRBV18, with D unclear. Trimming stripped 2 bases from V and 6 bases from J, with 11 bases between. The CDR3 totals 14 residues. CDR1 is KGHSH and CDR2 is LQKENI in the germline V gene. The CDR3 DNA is TGTGCCAGCTCACCAGAGTCAGGTCGTCAGCCCCAGCATTTT. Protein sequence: CASSPESGRQPQHF. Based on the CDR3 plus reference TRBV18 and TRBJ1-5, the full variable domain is NAGVMQNPRHLVRRRGQEARLRCSPMKGHSHVYWYRQLPEEGLKFMVYLQKENIIDESGMPKERFSAEFPKEGPSILRIQQVVRGDSAAYFCASSPESGRQPQHFGDGTRLSIL.

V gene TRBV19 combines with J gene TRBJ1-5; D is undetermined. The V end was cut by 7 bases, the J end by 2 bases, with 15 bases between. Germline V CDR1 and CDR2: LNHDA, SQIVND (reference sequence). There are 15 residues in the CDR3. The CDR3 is CASIVTAYGNQPQHF. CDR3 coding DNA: TGTGCCAGTATCGTCACAGCCTACGGCAATCAGCCCCAGCATTTT.

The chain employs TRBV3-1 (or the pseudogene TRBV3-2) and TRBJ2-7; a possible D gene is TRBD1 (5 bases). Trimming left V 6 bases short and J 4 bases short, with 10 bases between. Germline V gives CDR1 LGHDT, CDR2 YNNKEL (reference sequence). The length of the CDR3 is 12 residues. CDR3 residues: CASSRTSYEQYF. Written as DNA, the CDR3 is TGTGCCAGCAGTCGGACATCTTACGAGCAGTACTTC.

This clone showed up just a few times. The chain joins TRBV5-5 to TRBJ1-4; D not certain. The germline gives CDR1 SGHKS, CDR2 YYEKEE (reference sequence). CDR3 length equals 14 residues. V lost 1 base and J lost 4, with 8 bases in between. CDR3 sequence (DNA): TGTGCCAGCAGCTTGCCGGATCTTAATGAAAAACTGTTTTTT. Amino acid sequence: CASSLPDLNEKLFF.

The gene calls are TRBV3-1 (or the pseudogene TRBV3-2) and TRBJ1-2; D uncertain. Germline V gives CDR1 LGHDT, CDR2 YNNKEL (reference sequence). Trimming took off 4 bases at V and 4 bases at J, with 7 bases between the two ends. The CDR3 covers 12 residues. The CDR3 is CASSRDTYGYTF. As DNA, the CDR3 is TGTGCCAGCAGCCGAGACACCTATGGCTACACCTTC.

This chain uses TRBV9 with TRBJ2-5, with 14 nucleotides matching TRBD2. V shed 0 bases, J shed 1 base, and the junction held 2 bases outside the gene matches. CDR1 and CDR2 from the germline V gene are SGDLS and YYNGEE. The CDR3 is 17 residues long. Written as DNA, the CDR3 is TGTGCCAGCAGCGTAGGACTAGCGGGGGGGACCCAAGAGACCCAGTACTTC. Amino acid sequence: CASSVGLAGGTQETQYF.

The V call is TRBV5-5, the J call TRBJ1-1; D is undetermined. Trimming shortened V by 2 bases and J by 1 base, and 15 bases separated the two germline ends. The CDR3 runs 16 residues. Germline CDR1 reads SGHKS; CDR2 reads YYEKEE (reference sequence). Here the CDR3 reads CASSFRVGSGNTEAFF. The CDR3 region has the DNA TGTGCCAGCAGCTTCCGGGTGGGGTCAGGGAACACTGAAGCTTTCTTT. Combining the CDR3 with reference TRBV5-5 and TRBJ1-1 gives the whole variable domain DAGVTQSPTHLIKTRGQQVTLRCSPISGHKSVSWYQQVLGQGPQFIFQYYEKEERGRGNFPDRFSARQFPNYSSELNVNALLLGDSALYLCASSFRVGSGNTEAFFGQGTRLTVV.

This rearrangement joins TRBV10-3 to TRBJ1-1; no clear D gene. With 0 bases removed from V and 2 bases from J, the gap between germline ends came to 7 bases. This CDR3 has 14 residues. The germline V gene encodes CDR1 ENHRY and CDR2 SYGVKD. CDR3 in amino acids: CAISESKGNTEAFF. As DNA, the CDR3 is TGTGCCATCAGTGAGTCGAAGGGAAACACTGAAGCTTTCTTT.

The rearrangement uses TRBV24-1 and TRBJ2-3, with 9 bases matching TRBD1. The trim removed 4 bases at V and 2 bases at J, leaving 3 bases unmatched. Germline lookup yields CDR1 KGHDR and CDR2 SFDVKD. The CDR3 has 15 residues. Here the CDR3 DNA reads TGTGCCACCAGTGAAGGGACAGGGCCCACAGATACGCAGTATTTT. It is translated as CATSEGTGPTDTQYF.

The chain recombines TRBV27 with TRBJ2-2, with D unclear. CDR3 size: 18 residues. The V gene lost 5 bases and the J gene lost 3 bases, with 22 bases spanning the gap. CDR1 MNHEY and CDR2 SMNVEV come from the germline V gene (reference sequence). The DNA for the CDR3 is TGTGCCAGCAGTCCACAAATTCGTCCGGACGATGACACCGGGGAGCTGTTTTTT. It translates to CASSPQIRPDDDTGELFF.

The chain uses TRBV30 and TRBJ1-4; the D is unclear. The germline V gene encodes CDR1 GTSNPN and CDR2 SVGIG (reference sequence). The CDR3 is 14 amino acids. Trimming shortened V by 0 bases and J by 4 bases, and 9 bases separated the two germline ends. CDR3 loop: CAWSVGPGNEKLFF. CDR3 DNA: TGTGCCTGGAGTGTTGGACCGGGTAATGAAAAACTGTTTTTT.